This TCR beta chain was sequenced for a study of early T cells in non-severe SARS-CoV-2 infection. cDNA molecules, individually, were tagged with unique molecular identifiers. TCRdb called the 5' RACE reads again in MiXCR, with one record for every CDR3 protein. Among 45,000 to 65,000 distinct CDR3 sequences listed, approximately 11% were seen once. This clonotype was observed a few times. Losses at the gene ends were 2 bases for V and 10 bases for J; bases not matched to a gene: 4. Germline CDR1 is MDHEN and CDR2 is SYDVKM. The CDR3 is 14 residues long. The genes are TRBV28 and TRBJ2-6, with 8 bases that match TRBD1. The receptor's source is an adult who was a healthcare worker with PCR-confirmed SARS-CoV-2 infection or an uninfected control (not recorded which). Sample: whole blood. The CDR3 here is CASSLGDRWNVLTF. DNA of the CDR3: TGTGCCAGCAGTTTAGGGGACAGGTGGAACGTCCTGACTTTC.